These T cell receptor beta chains were read from a single sample in a study of a mutant IDH1 vaccine in newly diagnosed glioma. Antigens of these TCRs are unknown. The assay was immunoSEQ multiplex PCR, and TCRdb's table has in-frame clones only and misses some. This sample yields 50,000 to 65,000 clones, of which 80% to 85% are seen a single time; roughly 3.5% belongs to the top ten. The starting material was PBMCs, obtained from a glioma patient whose treatment included an IDH1 peptide vaccine. Every receptor here comes from a young man with glioma. Each CDR3 is given with its conserved first and last residue. A D gene is named only where the DNA matches it firmly. Only some rows state a clone size, as once, few, many or a class for expanded clones.

V	size	J	D	CDR3	DNA
TRBV7-7	NA	TRBJ2-2	NA	CASSFRGFGGELFF	TGTGCCAGCAGCTTTCGTGGTTTCGGCGGGGAGCTGTTTTTT
TRBV5-1	NA	TRBJ2-6	NA	CANPPHSLSGANVLTF	TGCGCCAACCCTCCACACAGCCTCTCTGGGGCCAACGTCCTGACTTTC
TRBV5-1	NA	TRBJ1-1	NA	CASSRTGKKGMNTEAFF	TGCGCCAGCAGCAGAACAGGGAAGAAGGGGATGAACACTGAAGCTTTCTTT
TRBV11-2	once	TRBJ2-7	NA	CASSLGGARAEQYF	TGTGCCAGCAGCTTAGGGGGGGCTCGGGCCGAGCAGTACTTC
TRBV19	NA	TRBJ1-3	NA	CASSGTVRNTIYF	TGTGCCAGTAGCGGGACCGTCCGAAACACCATATATTTT
TRBV28	NA	TRBJ1-1	NA	CASTQGGRLEAFF	TGTGCCAGCACACAGGGCGGACGGCTTGAAGCTTTCTTT
TRBV7-8	NA	TRBJ1-5	TRBD1	CASSRRDRGGPYSNQPQHF	TGTGCCAGCAGCCGGCGCGACAGGGGGGGTCCTTATAGCAATCAGCCCCAGCATTTT
TRBV11-2	NA	TRBJ2-1	TRBD2	CASSPPLAGEYNEQFF	TGTGCCAGCAGCCCGCCTCTAGCGGGGGAATACAATGAGCAGTTCTTC
TRBV25-1	NA	TRBJ2-7	NA	CASSEEGEGKSYEQYF	TGTGCCAGCAGCGAGGAGGGAGAGGGGAAATCCTACGAGCAGTACTTC
TRBV19	NA	TRBJ1-6	NA	CASSIGSQGNSPLHF	TGTGCCAGTAGTATAGGGAGTCAGGGGAATTCACCCCTCCACTTT
TRBV18	NA	TRBJ1-6	NA	CASSPSASGGISPLHF	TGTGCCAGCTCACCAAGCGCCTCTGGGGGGATTTCACCCCTCCACTTT
TRBV2	NA	TRBJ1-1	NA	CASYRSGALGGTFF	TGTGCCAGCTATAGGTCAGGGGCTCTCGGTGGGACTTTCTTT
TRBV5-4	NA	TRBJ1-2	NA	CASSFRPPQQTGGYTF	TGTGCCAGCAGCTTTCGGCCGCCCCAGCAGACGGGGGGCTACACCTTC
TRBV28	NA	TRBJ1-6	NA	CASRSPPNNSPLHF	TGTGCCAGCAGATCGCCCCCAAATAATTCACCCCTCCACTTT
TRBV5-1	NA	TRBJ2-7	TRBD1	CASSLTRTGAYEQYF	TGCGCCAGCAGCCTGACGAGGACAGGGGCCTACGAGCAGTACTTC
TRBV6-1	NA	TRBJ1-5	NA	CASSLDYQPQHF	TGTGCCAGCAGTTTAGACTATCAGCCCCAGCATTTT
TRBV7-9	NA	TRBJ1-6	TRBD1	CASSSWTGVNSPLHF	TGTGCCAGCAGCTCTTGGACAGGGGTGAATTCACCCCTCCACTTT
TRBV15	NA	TRBJ2-7	TRBD1	CATSKGQGVSYEQYF	TGTGCCACCAGCAAGGGACAGGGGGTCTCCTACGAGCAGTACTTC
TRBV4-2	NA	TRBJ2-7	NA	CASSFGGFYEQYF	TGTGCCAGCAGCTTTGGGGGTTTCTACGAGCAGTACTTC
TRBV4-1	few	TRBJ2-7	TRBD2	CASSILAGILSYEQYF	TGCGCCAGCAGCATTCTAGCGGGGATCCTCTCCTACGAGCAGTACTTC
TRBV7-9	NA	TRBJ1-2	TRBD1	CASSSDRDGYTF	TGTGCCAGCAGCTCCGACAGGGATGGCTACACCTTC
TRBV15	NA	TRBJ2-5	TRBD1	CATRPARQGAPQETQYF	TGTGCCACCAGACCCGCCCGCCAGGGGGCTCCTCAAGAGACCCAGTACTTC
TRBV6-5	NA	TRBJ1-2	NA	CASSSAQGYGYTF	TGTGCCAGCAGTTCCGCCCAGGGCTATGGCTACACCTTC
TRBV28	few	TRBJ1-5	TRBD1	CASGQGFAQPQHF	TGTGCCAGCGGACAGGGGTTTGCTCAGCCCCAGCATTTT
TRBV5-6	NA	TRBJ2-5	NA	CASMWGAETQYF	TGTGCCAGCATGTGGGGGGCAGAGACCCAGTACTTC
TRBV28	NA	TRBJ1-1	TRBD1	CASSLLDRGEAFF	TGTGCCAGCAGTTTACTCGACAGGGGTGAAGCTTTCTTT
TRBV2	NA	TRBJ2-3	NA	CASRKPGGTDTQYF	TGTGCCAGCAGGAAACCCGGCGGTACAGATACGCAGTATTTT
TRBV21-1	NA	TRBJ1-2	NA	CASSKGYREAYGYTF	TGTGCCAGCAGCAAAGGGTACAGGGAAGCCTATGGCTACACCTTC
TRBV7-9	NA	TRBJ1-2	NA	CASSLPEDSRVSF	TGTGCCAGCAGCTTGCCGGAAGACAGTCGCGTCTCCTTC
TRBV19	NA	TRBJ1-2	TRBD1	CASSQDRELYGYTF	TGTGCCAGTAGTCAGGACAGGGAGCTCTATGGCTACACCTTC
TRBV18	once	TRBJ2-5	NA	CASSPGLQQTQYF	TGTGCCAGCTCACCGGGACTTCAACAGACCCAGTACTTC
TRBV11-2	NA	TRBJ1-5	NA	CASSLMRDQPQHF	TGTGCCAGCAGCTTAATGAGAGATCAGCCCCAGCATTTT
TRBV6-6	NA	TRBJ1-2	NA	CASSYGQANYGYTF	TGTGCCAGCAGTTACGGCCAGGCTAACTATGGCTACACCTTC
TRBV28	NA	TRBJ2-4	NA	CASSPVGGGKINIQYF	TGTGCCAGCAGTCCTGTGGGGGGCGGGAAAATAAACATTCAGTACTTC
TRBV5-1	NA	TRBJ1-1	TRBD1	CASRGPGQGSTEAFF	TGCGCCAGCAGGGGCCCGGGACAGGGGAGCACTGAAGCTTTCTTT
TRBV5-4	NA	TRBJ1-4	TRBD1	CASSHSPGQAPRGGEKLFF	TGTGCCAGCAGCCATTCTCCGGGACAGGCCCCCCGCGGAGGGGAAAAACTGTTTTTT
TRBV28	NA	TRBJ1-6	TRBD1	CASSTIDRDNSPLHF	TGTGCCAGCAGCACCATAGACAGGGATAATTCACCCCTCCACTTT
TRBV5-6	NA	TRBJ2-5	NA	CASSLAGWSRGTPTQYF	TGTGCCAGCAGCTTGGCCGGATGGTCGCGGGGTACCCCGACCCAGTACTTC
TRBV28	NA	TRBJ2-7	TRBD1	CASSFPIYGTGRLGFNF	TGTGCCAGCAGTTTCCCCATTTATGGGACAGGGCGACTGGGGTTTAACTTC
TRBV5-1	NA	TRBJ2-7	NA	CASSLEGGPSYEQYF	TGCGCCAGCAGCTTGGAAGGGGGACCCTCCTACGAGCAGTACTTC
TRBV6-4	NA	TRBJ1-2	TRBD1	CASSDFGGGPSNYGYTF	TGTGCCAGCAGTGACTTCGGAGGGGGCCCTTCTAACTATGGCTACACCTTC
TRBV5-5	NA	TRBJ1-4	TRBD1	CASSRQGVKLFF	TGTGCCAGCAGCCGACAGGGAGTTAAACTGTTTTTT
TRBV13	few	TRBJ1-1	NA	CASSLDPEGTEAFF	TGTGCCAGCAGCCTCGACCCAGAAGGGACTGAAGCTTTCTTT
TRBV7-6	NA	TRBJ1-3	NA	CASSLRTTGNTIYF	TGTGCCAGCAGCTTAAGGACTACTGGAAACACCATATATTTT
TRBV9	NA	TRBJ2-3	TRBD2	CASSGSGGQDTQYF	TGTGCCAGCAGCGGGAGCGGGGGGCAGGATACGCAGTATTTT
TRBV7-9	NA	TRBJ1-1	TRBD1	CASSPTGAHTEAFF	TGTGCCAGCAGCCCGACAGGGGCCCACACTGAAGCTTTCTTT
TRBV25-1	NA	TRBJ1-3	TRBD1	CASRPDRGNGNTIYF	TGTGCCAGCCGGCCGGACAGGGGCAATGGAAACACCATATATTTT
TRBV2	NA	TRBJ1-2	NA	CASGQSPNYGYTF	TGTGCCAGCGGTCAGAGTCCTAACTATGGCTACACCTTC
TRBV28	few	TRBJ1-2	NA	CATGGGYTF	TGTGCCACAGGAGGAGGCTACACCTTC
TRBV12-5	NA	TRBJ1-2	TRBD1	CASGLRQGYGYTF	TGTGCTAGTGGTTTGAGACAGGGTTATGGCTACACCTTC
TRBV7-2	NA	TRBJ2-5	TRBD1	CASSFSGGETQYF	TGTGCCAGCAGCTTTTCAGGGGGAGAGACCCAGTACTTC
TRBV23-1	NA	TRBJ2-1	NA	CASSQSCGFTYNEQFF	TGCGCCAGCAGTCAATCGTGTGGCTTTACGTACAATGAGCAGTTCTTC
TRBV4-1	NA	TRBJ1-2	NA	CASSPKAGANYGYTF	TGCGCCAGCAGCCCCAAAGCAGGAGCTAACTATGGCTACACCTTC